In this sample, the clone carrying this TCR beta chain turned up a few times. This sample stems from a study of blood T cell repertoires in COVID-19. Study in general: The samples span acute and convalescent COVID-19 from the United States, Italy and Spain. PBMCs, B-cell-depleted T cells, or T cells provided the cDNA or gDNA that made up the material.

The CDR3 length is 16 residues. V trimming: 4 bases; J trimming: 5 bases; junction bases outside the gene matches: 11. CDR1 and CDR2 (germline): SGHRS, YFSETQ. The authors' processing: The assay estimated nucleated cells by amplifying reference gene primers. TCRdb's table, derived via immunoSEQ multiplex PCR, lists solely in-frame clones and lacks some. For V, J and clone size, that table is used; D and trimming come from the DNA. The sample includes fewer than 300,000 clones, approximately 86% of them seen just once. The rearrangement links TRBV5-1 to TRBJ2-2; 7 bases are shared with TRBD2. The sequenced sample was peripheral blood. This clonotype was obtained from a woman under 30 with acute or convalescent COVID-19. CDR3 loop: CASSPMGREFTGELFF. The CDR3 nucleotides are TGCGCCAGCAGCCCGATGGGGAGGGAGTTTACCGGGGAGCTGTTTTTT. The whole variable domain, filled in from reference TRBV5-1 and TRBJ2-2, reads KAGVTQTPRYLIKTRGQQVTLSCSPISGHRSVSWYQQTPGQGLQFLFEYFSETQRNKGNFPGRFSGRQFSNSRSEMNVSTLELGDSALYLCASSPMGREFTGELFFGEGSRLTVL.